The rows below give T cell receptor beta chains drawn from one sample of a study of blood T cell repertoires in COVID-19. Sequencing was performed with immunoSEQ multiplex PCR; in TCRdb, only in-frame clones are kept and a portion is missing. The sample holds approximately 260,000 clones, more than 65% seen once. The sequencing sample was made of PBMCs or T cells enriched from blood (not recorded which). These receptors were collected from a man aged 50-60 years who had recovered from COVID-19. Both conserved end residues are part of each CDR3. Each record gives: CDR3 DNA, CDR3 protein, D gene, V gene, clone size, J gene. D genes are given only for firm matches. Clone size, where shown, is once, few, many, or a class for clones that have expanded.

TGTGCCAGCCGCCAAGTCACAGAAAATCAGCCCCAGCATTTT | CASRQVTENQPQHF | . | TRBV2 | . | TRBJ1-5
TGTGCCAGCAGTGTAACGACGACAAATAGCGGGAGTCTGTACAATGAGCAGTTCTTC | CASSVTTTNSGSLYNEQFF | TRBD2 | TRBV2 | . | TRBJ2-1
TGTGCCAGCAGTGGGTTTGGCGTCGGGGGAGACATTCAGTACTTC | CASSGFGVGGDIQYF | . | TRBV6-2/TRBV6-3 | . | TRBJ2-4
TGTGCCAGCAGCTGGACTAGCGGCACCGGGGAGCTGTTTTTT | CASSWTSGTGELFF | TRBD2 | TRBV11-1 | . | TRBJ2-2
TGTGCCAGCAGCGTAGGTCGGACAGGGGGAGAGACCCAGTACTTC | CASSVGRTGGETQYF | TRBD1 | TRBV9 | . | TRBJ2-5
TGTGCCTCGGGGGGCAGGGCCTATAATAACTATGGCTACACCTTC | CASGGRAYNNYGYTF | . | TRBV30 | few | TRBJ1-2
TGCGCCAGCAGACAGCATAAGGGACAGGCGCGGTCTCTCAATCAGCCCCAGCATTTT | CASRQHKGQARSLNQPQHF | TRBD1 | TRBV5-1 | few | TRBJ1-5
TGTGCCAGCAGCGCCATGCCAGGGTCTTTGGCTGGAAACACCATATATTTT | CASSAMPGSLAGNTIYF | . | TRBV11-3 | . | TRBJ1-3
TGTGCCAGCAGAGAAGGACATTACAATGAGCAGTTCTTC | CASREGHYNEQFF | . | TRBV7-2 | . | TRBJ2-1
TGTGCTAGTGGCCCAGGACAGGGTCTGGGCGAGCAGTACTTC | CASGPGQGLGEQYF | TRBD1 | TRBV12-5 | once | TRBJ2-7
TGTGCCACCAGTGACTCCGGGACAGGGAGGTATGGCTACACCTTC | CATSDSGTGRYGYTF | TRBD1 | TRBV24-1 | . | TRBJ1-2
TGTGCCAGCAGCCCTGCAGGAACTGAAGCTTTCTTT | CASSPAGTEAFF | . | TRBV3-1/TRBV3-2 | . | TRBJ1-1
TGTGCCAGCACCACAAACAATCAGCCCCAGCATTTT | CASTTNNQPQHF | . | TRBV12-3/TRBV12-4 | . | TRBJ1-5
TGTGCCAGCAGTACTTACAGTGCAACTAATGAAAAACTGTTTTTT | CASSTYSATNEKLFF | . | TRBV6-5 | . | TRBJ1-4
TGTGCCAGCAGGGGCGGGAGGGGTAGAGATACGCAGTATTTT | CASRGGRGRDTQYF | TRBD2 | TRBV7-2 | . | TRBJ2-3
TGTGCTAGTGGTTTGAGTCAGGAGGTAGGCAATCAGCCCCAGCATTTT | CASGLSQEVGNQPQHF | . | TRBV12-5 | . | TRBJ1-5
TGCGCCAGCAGCTTCCGGGAGAAAACCTACGAGCAGTACTTC | CASSFREKTYEQYF | . | TRBV5-1 | . | TRBJ2-7
TGTGCCAGCAATACACCGGGACTACCTTACGAGCAGTACTTC | CASNTPGLPYEQYF | TRBD2 | TRBV6-5 | . | TRBJ2-7
TGTGCCAGCAGCTTACGACGGGGTACTGAAGCTTTCTTT | CASSLRRGTEAFF | . | TRBV11-3 | . | TRBJ1-1
TGTGCCAGCAGCGCCTTGCCCCACGGTGGGGCCGAGACCCAGTACTTC | CASSALPHGGAETQYF | . | TRBV9 | . | TRBJ2-5
TGTGCCAGCAGCTTAGAAGGGAGCGGGGGGGACTACGAGCAGTACTTC | CASSLEGSGGDYEQYF | TRBD2 | TRBV7-9 | . | TRBJ2-7
TGTGCCAGCAGTTTGTGGGGGAGGGCCGCACAAGAGACCCAGTACTTC | CASSLWGRAAQETQYF | TRBD2 | TRBV6-2/TRBV6-3 | once | TRBJ2-5
TGCGCCAGCAAACCGGAGGGTGCTAACTATGGCTACACCTTC | CASKPEGANYGYTF | . | TRBV5-1 | . | TRBJ1-2
TGTGCCAGCAGTGACCGTGGCTACACCTTC | CASSDRGYTF | . | TRBV2 | . | TRBJ1-2
TGTGCCAGCAGCTCGGGGGGAGCCTTCGGCAGGGGCTACACCTTC | CASSSGGAFGRGYTF | . | TRBV9 | . | TRBJ1-2
TGCGCCAGCAGACCTCTAGCGGGGCAAGAGACCCAGTACTTC | CASRPLAGQETQYF | TRBD2 | TRBV5-1 | . | TRBJ2-5
TGTGCCAGCAGCTTCGAGGGCCCTGACGAAAAACTGTTTTTT | CASSFEGPDEKLFF | . | TRBV7-9 | once | TRBJ1-4
TGTGCCAGCAGCGTAGCGGGGGGGCTTGCCTACGAGCAGTACTTC | CASSVAGGLAYEQYF | TRBD2 | TRBV9 | . | TRBJ2-7
TGTGCCAGTAGGGCCCCCGGGGGGGTGAACATTCAGTACTTC | CASRAPGGVNIQYF | TRBD2 | TRBV19 | . | TRBJ2-4
TGTGCCAGCAGTTTAGATACAGGGCCCTACGAGCAGTACTTC | CASSLDTGPYEQYF | . | TRBV27 | . | TRBJ2-7
TGTGCCAGTAGTATCCAGGGGGCGGTGGGAGAAGCTTTCTTT | CASSIQGAVGEAFF | TRBD1 | TRBV19 | . | TRBJ1-1
TGTGCCAGCTCACCACAGGCAGGGGGTATGAACACTGAAGCTTTCTTT | CASSPQAGGMNTEAFF | TRBD1 | TRBV18 | . | TRBJ1-1
TGTGCCAGCAGCTTCTCCGGGACACCCTCGGCCGGGGAGCTGTTTTTT | CASSFSGTPSAGELFF | . | TRBV9 | . | TRBJ2-2
TGTGCCAGCACTTGGGACAGTAACAATCAGCCCCAGCATTTT | CASTWDSNNQPQHF | TRBD1 | TRBV2 | . | TRBJ1-5
TGCGCCAGCAGCCAAGTCGGGACTAGATTTTACAATGAGCAGTTCTTC | CASSQVGTRFYNEQFF | TRBD2 | TRBV4-1 | . | TRBJ2-1
TGTGCCAGCAGCATCACAGGGTATTCACCCCTCCACTTT | CASSITGYSPLHF | . | TRBV7-3 | once | TRBJ1-6
TGTGCCAGCAGCAGTGGACAGGGAGACCCCTACGAGCAGTACTTC | CASSSGQGDPYEQYF | TRBD1 | TRBV7-8 | once | TRBJ2-7
TGTGCCTGGAGCCATGCGTTGAGCTCCTACGAGCAGTACTTC | CAWSHALSSYEQYF | . | TRBV30 | few | TRBJ2-7
TGTGCCAGCAGCGTCCAACAGGGGGCCTACAATGAGCAGTTCTTC | CASSVQQGAYNEQFF | TRBD1 | TRBV9 | . | TRBJ2-1
TGTGCCAGCAGCTTGGGCAGTAGCAATCAGCCCCAGCATTTT | CASSLGSSNQPQHF | . | TRBV5-5 | . | TRBJ1-5
TGCAGTGCTAGTAGCCATGAGCAGTTCTTC | CSASSHEQFF | . | TRBV20-1 | once | TRBJ2-1
TGTGCCAGCAGCCAGGGACGGGAGGGCTCCATCACGAGGCCCCAGCATTTT | CASSQGREGSITRPQHF | . | TRBV4-2 | . | TRBJ1-5
TGTGCCAGCTCCCCGAAGACAGGGAGTGGGAGCGCTGAAGCTTTCTTT | CASSPKTGSGSAEAFF | TRBD1 | TRBV18 | . | TRBJ1-1
TGTGCCAGCTCACCACCGGGTAGACAGGGTGTGGATGAAAAACTGTTTTTT | CASSPPGRQGVDEKLFF | TRBD1 | TRBV18 | . | TRBJ1-4
TGTGCCAGCAGGCCCGGGACAGGGGTCCCCTCCTACAATGAGCAGTTCTTC | CASRPGTGVPSYNEQFF | TRBD1 | TRBV27 | . | TRBJ2-1
TGTGCCAGCAGCTTAATGGCAGAAACAGATACGCAGTATTTT | CASSLMAETDTQYF | . | TRBV7-3 | . | TRBJ2-3
TGTGCCAGTAGTAGAGGGGGAGGGGAGACCCAGTACTTC | CASSRGGGETQYF | . | TRBV19 | . | TRBJ2-5
TGCGCCAGCAGCGTGGGACAGGGTGCTGGAAACACCATATATTTT | CASSVGQGAGNTIYF | TRBD1 | TRBV5-1 | . | TRBJ1-3